The clone carrying this T cell receptor (beta chain) came up a few times. This sample is part of a study of blood T cell repertoires in COVID-19. At the level of the study: Acute and convalescent COVID-19 samples came from the United States, Italy and Spain. T cells, B-cell-depleted T cells, or PBMCs provided the cDNA or gDNA that served as material.

Germline V gene data show CDR1 as LNHDA and CDR2 as SQIVND (reference sequence). This CDR3 is 15 amino acids long. V was pared by 6 bases and J by 3 bases, with 7 bases of the junction left unmatched. As handled by the study authors: Reference gene primer amplification gave nucleated cell count estimates. The table came from immunoSEQ multiplex PCR; TCRdb's copy has only in-frame clones and leaves some out. That table furnishes V, J and clone size, whereas the DNA furnished D and trimming. The sample includes 95,000 to 150,000 clones, 65% to 85% of them seen just once. Sequencing was carried out using peripheral blood. J is TRBJ1-1 and V is TRBV19, with TRBD1 matching over 10 bases. The receptor was derived from a woman in her 70s with acute or convalescent COVID-19. CDR3 sequence (DNA): TGTGCCAGTAGGGATGCCGGGACAGGGGACACTGAAGCTTTCTTT. Translation: CASRDAGTGDTEAFF. Using reference TRBV19 and TRBJ1-1 for the parts outside the CDR3, the full variable domain is DGGITQSPKYLFRKEGQNVTLSCEQNLNHDAMYWYRQDPGQGLRLIYYSQIVNDFQKGDIAEGYSVSREKKESFPLTVTSAQKNPTAFYLCASRDAGTGDTEAFFGQGTRLTVV.